One sample yielded the 15 T cell receptor beta chains listed below, sequenced in a study of vaccination effects on CD4 cells after COVID-19. Libraries were prepared by immunoSEQ multiplex PCR; TCRdb keeps only in-frame clonotypes and omits some of them. Seen here are some 22,000 clones, more than 65% observed once, and the top ten hold approximately 25%. No antigen has been assigned to these receptors. Viral peptide pools were used in the ViraFEST assay to expand antigen-specific CD4+ T cells, and sequencing came afterward. Cultured cells yielded isolated CD4+ T cells after less than 11 days. Absence of prior SARS-CoV-2 infection characterized the vaccine recipients, who showed negative nucleocapsid antibodies. Material: CD4+ T cells from PBMCs cultured with HCoV-NL63 spike peptides, obtained before COVID-19 vaccination. The receptors come from a human donor who received a COVID-19 vaccine.

The sample holds one count of this clone. J is TRBJ2-3 and V is TRBV2; D is ambiguous. Germline CDR1 and CDR2: SNHLY and FYNNEI. Trimming cost V 2 bases and J 2 bases, with 14 bases left between them. The CDR3 loop spans 16 amino acids. Here the CDR3 reads CASSEKGYKDTDTQYF. CDR3 DNA: TGTGCCAGCAGTGAAAAAGGATATAAGGACACAGATACGCAGTATTTT. The full variable domain, in which reference TRBV2 and TRBJ2-3 provide the parts outside the CDR3, is EPEVTQTPSHQVTQMGQEVILRCVPISNHLYFYWYRQILGQKVEFLVSFYNNEISEKSEIFDDQFSVERPDGSNFTLKIRSTKLEDSAMYFCASSEKGYKDTDTQYFGPGTRLTVL.

V and J are TRBV6-5 and TRBJ2-3, with D uncertain. The CDR3 runs to 15 residues. Germline V gene sequence: CDR1 MNHEY, CDR2 SVGAGI. The V gene lost 6 bases and the J gene lost 0 bases, with 13 bases spanning the gap. The CDR3 sequence is CASRGTGTSTDTQYF. The CDR3 nucleotides are TGTGCCAGCAGGGGTACGGGCACTAGCACAGATACGCAGTATTTT.

This clone has more than one count but fewer than ten. The chain couples TRBV2 to TRBJ1-1, with TRBD1 matching 9 bases. The V gene's germline CDR1 is SNHLY and CDR2 FYNNEI. Trimming took 5 bases from V and 11 from J; bases not matched to a gene: 6. The CDR3 totals 12 residues. The CDR3 region has the DNA TGTGCCAGCAGTAGGACAGGGGTCGGCGCTTTCTTT. Amino acid sequence: CASSRTGVGAFF.

The chain combines TRBV18 with TRBJ2-1; 8 positions match TRBD2. In germline, CDR1 is KGHSH, CDR2 LQKENI. The CDR3 contains 14 residues. V lost 3 bases, J lost 7 bases, and 5 bases stayed unmatched. CDR3 DNA: TGTGCCAGCTCACCGGGGACGGGGGGGAATGAGCAGTTCTTC. Its translation is CASSPGTGGNEQFF.

The V gene is TRBV7-2, the J gene TRBJ1-4, with D uncertain. The V and J ends lost 4 bases and 8 bases respectively, with 14 bases between them. Germline CDR1 is SGHTA and CDR2 is FQGNSA. The CDR3 extends over 14 amino acids. The CDR3 region is CASSSAPDGEKLFF. The DNA for the CDR3 is TGTGCCAGCAGCTCCGCCCCGGACGGAGAAAAACTGTTTTTT.

J is TRBJ2-1 and V is TRBV12-3 or TRBV12-4; the D is unclear. V lost 9 bases and J lost 4, with 13 bases in between. This CDR3 has 13 residues. The CDR3 region is CASSTGEYNEQFF. The CDR3 bases are TGTGCCAGTTCTACCGGCGAATACAATGAGCAGTTCTTC.

The chain carries TRBV5-1 and TRBJ2-5; 9 positions match TRBD1. The CDR3 is 15 amino acids. The germline V gene has CDR1 SGHRS and CDR2 YFSETQ. V gave up 0 bases and J gave up 1 base; unmatched junction bases: 1. Here the CDR3 reads CASSLGDRVQETQYF. The CDR3 coding sequence is TGCGCCAGCAGCTTGGGGGACAGGGTCCAAGAGACCCAGTACTTC.

A few counts support this clone. The chain has TRBV28 and TRBJ1-1; 11 bases match TRBD1. Trimming cost V 6 bases and J 4 bases; bases outside gene matches: 4. This CDR3 region has 14 residues. Germline CDR1 MDHEN, CDR2 SYDVKM. In DNA, the CDR3 is TGTGCCAGCAGCAGTGGACAGGGGGCCACTGAAGCTTTCTTT. Amino acids: CASSSGQGATEAFF. The whole variable domain, filled in from reference TRBV28 and TRBJ1-1, reads DVKVTQSSRYLVKRTGEKVFLECVQDMDHENMFWYRQDPGLGLRLIYFSYDVKMKEKGDIPEGYSVSREKKERFSLILESASTNQTSMYLCASSSGQGATEAFFGQGTRLTVV.

This clone was observed a few times. The chain has TRBV28 and TRBJ2-7; a weak D match, TRBD1 (5 bases). The CDR3 sequence is 13 residues long. Germline V gene sequence: CDR1 MDHEN, CDR2 SYDVKM. Trimming cost V 3 bases and J 4 bases, with 10 bases left between them. This chain's CDR3 is CASSFRVSYEQYF. The CDR3 region has the DNA TGTGCCAGCAGTTTCAGGGTGTCGTACGAGCAGTACTTC.

This rearrangement joins TRBV28 to TRBJ2-3; D call uncertain. This CDR3 is 12 amino acids long. Trimming left V 0 bases short and J 6 bases short, with 4 bases between. Germline lookup yields CDR1 MDHEN and CDR2 SYDVKM. CDR3 amino acids: CASSLWGDTQYF. CDR3 nucleotide sequence: TGTGCCAGCAGTTTATGGGGGGATACGCAGTATTTT. Full variable domain (missing parts from reference TRBV28 and TRBJ2-3): DVKVTQSSRYLVKRTGEKVFLECVQDMDHENMFWYRQDPGLGLRLIYFSYDVKMKEKGDIPEGYSVSREKKERFSLILESASTNQTSMYLCASSLWGDTQYFGPGTRLTVL.

J is TRBJ2-3 and V is TRBV6-5, with 7 bases aligning to TRBD1. CDR1 MNHEY and CDR2 SVGAGI come from the germline V gene. The CDR3 is 11 amino acids. The V segment lost 6 bases and the J segment 8 bases; nucleotides outside the gene matches: 2. The chain's CDR3 is CASRRQGTQYF. The DNA for the CDR3 is TGTGCCAGCAGAAGACAGGGTACGCAGTATTTT.

This chain connects TRBV14 to TRBJ1-2; no definite D call. Germline loops: CDR1 SGHDN, CDR2 FVKESK. V lost 2 bases and J lost 8, with 21 bases in between. The CDR3 extends over 16 amino acids. The chain's CDR3 is CASSQRPGKEAGGYTF. CDR3 in DNA: TGTGCCAGCAGCCAACGTCCGGGCAAAGAGGCTGGCGGCTACACCTTC.

This chain links TRBV3-1 (or the pseudogene TRBV3-2) with TRBJ1-1; possibly TRBD1 for D (5 bases). From germline, CDR1 is LGHDT and CDR2 YNNKEL (reference sequence). Trimming pared 2 bases from V and 4 bases from J, leaving 11 bases between. The CDR3 is 14 amino acids. The DNA for the CDR3 is TGTGCCAGCAGCCAAATGGAGGGGAGCACTGAAGCTTTCTTT. Its protein is CASSQMEGSTEAFF.

The chain is built from TRBV18 and TRBJ1-5; 9 positions agree with TRBD1. Germline V gene data show CDR1 as KGHSH and CDR2 as LQKENI. This CDR3 is 15 amino acids long. V was clipped by 3 bases and J by 6 bases; unmatched bases: 6. CDR3 nucleotide sequence: TGTGCCAGCTCACCCCCGGGACAGGGAATTCAGCCCCAGCATTTT. Translated, it gives CASSPPGQGIQPQHF.

This clone was recorded at least ten times. The genes are TRBV7-8 and TRBJ2-7; D is unresolved. Trimming pared 1 base from V and 0 bases from J, leaving 7 bases between. CDR3 length equals 14 residues. The germline V gene has CDR1 SGHVS and CDR2 FQNEAQ. The CDR3 protein is CASSLVTSSYEQYF. The CDR3 bases are TGTGCCAGCAGCTTAGTAACATCCTCCTACGAGCAGTACTTC.